The next 10 T cell receptor beta chains were all read from a single sample in a study of T cells in Graves' hyperthyroidism and ophthalmopathy. The source material, RNA transcripts, was used to amplify TCR beta CDR3 regions. HTBI primers were employed in a first-round RT-PCR of the TCR CDR3. TCRdb called the multiplex PCR reads again in MiXCR, with one record for every CDR3 protein. The top ten clones hold approximately 49% of a sample with under 400,000 distinct CDR3 sequences, around a sixth of them seen once. The specimen sequenced was blood. The receptors shown here come from a woman in her forties or fifties with Graves' hyperthyroidism.

The chain employs TRBV25-1 and TRBJ2-7; a weak D match, TRBD1 (5 bases). This CDR3 has 16 amino acids. Trimming left V 0 bases short and J 5 bases short, with 17 bases between. Germline CDR1 and CDR2: MGHDK and SYGVNS. The CDR3, as DNA: TGTGCCAGCAGTGAATATGAACAGGTCCCTACCAACGAGCAGTACGTC. Amino acids: CASSEYEQVPTNEQYV.

This clonotype appeared many times. The chain joins TRBV28 to TRBJ2-1; TRBD1 agrees at 9 bases. The germline V gene encodes CDR1 MDHEN and CDR2 SYDVKM. CDR3 length: 13 amino acids. Losses at the gene ends were 8 bases for V and 6 bases for J; bases not matched to a gene: 5. The DNA for the CDR3 is TGTGCCAGCTTGGGACAGGGATTCAATGAGCAGTTCTTC. This codes for CASLGQGFNEQFF.

This chain connects TRBV20-1 to TRBJ2-1; TRBD2 matches 9 bases. J gave up 5 bases and V 0 bases, and 8 bases lay outside the gene matches. This CDR3 is 16 amino acids long. The germline CDR1 and CDR2 sequences are DFQATT and SNEGSKA (reference sequence). As DNA, the CDR3 is TGCAGTGCTAGAGATGTCTTTAGCGGGGGAAACAATGAGCAGTTCTTC. Its translation is CSARDVFSGGNNEQFF.

The sample holds a few counts of this clonotype. This chain links TRBV20-1 with TRBJ1-5; 8 bases line up with TRBD1. From germline, CDR1 is DFQATT and CDR2 SNEGSKA (reference sequence). This CDR3 is built from 14 residues. The trim removed 6 bases at V and 6 bases at J, leaving 10 bases unmatched. This chain's CDR3 is CSAHTGGVSQPQHF. Written as DNA, the CDR3 is TGCAGTGCACATACAGGGGGTGTAAGTCAGCCCCAGCATTTT.

The chain has TRBV28 and TRBJ2-7, with 10 nucleotides matching TRBD1. This CDR3 spans 15 amino acids. The V segment lost 5 bases and the J segment 2 bases; nucleotides outside the gene matches: 6. Germline assignment: CDR1 MDHEN and CDR2 SYDVKM. CDR3 in DNA: TGTGCCAGCAGTCCACCCGGGACAGGGGCCTACGAGCAGTACGTC. Residues: CASSPPGTGAYEQYV.

The J gene is TRBJ2-2, the V gene TRBV10-1; the match to TRBD1 covers 9 bases. CDR1 and CDR2 (germline): WNHNN, SYGVQD (reference sequence). V shed 5 bases and J 4 bases; nucleotides not matched to a gene: 8. The CDR3 is made up of 16 amino acids. This CDR3 is CASSPSGQGTTGELFF. The CDR3 DNA is TGCGCCAGCAGTCCCTCCGGACAGGGGACCACCGGGGAGCTGTTTTTT.

The table lists this clonotype with many counts. The chain is built from TRBV24-1 and TRBJ1-4, with TRBD1 as a possible D gene (5 bases). V was shortened by 3 bases and J by 2 bases, with 24 bases between the two germline ends. This CDR3 contains 20 residues. Per germline, CDR1 KGHDR and CDR2 SFDVKD. CDR3 protein: CATSDLLKETGSSTNEKLFF. CDR3 DNA sequence: TGTGCCACCAGTGATCTCCTGAAGGAAACAGGAAGTAGTACTAATGAAAAACTGTTTTTT.

This clonotype was detected many times. The gene calls are TRBV28 and TRBJ2-5; perhaps TRBD2 as D (5 bases). V lost 6 bases and J lost 5, with 16 bases in between. This CDR3 has 14 residues. Germline V lookup: CDR1 MDHEN, CDR2 SYDVKM. CDR3 in DNA: TGTGCCAGCAGCGTTGGCGGGTTTGTGGAGACCCAGTACTTC. Its protein product is CASSVGGFVETQYF.

This clonotype has only a few counts. The V call is TRBV5-1, the J call TRBJ1-1; 9 nucleotides agree with TRBD1. This CDR3 contains 16 residues. With V trimmed by 4 bases and J by 0 bases, 7 bases remained unmatched. Germline V gene data show CDR1 as SGHRS and CDR2 as YFSETQ. In nucleotides, the CDR3 is TGCGCCAGCAGCCCGATGGACAGGGGCATGAACACTGAAGCTTTCTTT. As protein: CASSPMDRGMNTEAFF. Combining the CDR3 with reference TRBV5-1 and TRBJ1-1 gives the whole variable domain KAGVTQTPRYLIKTRGQQVTLSCSPISGHRSVSWYQQTPGQGLQFLFEYFSETQRNKGNFPGRFSGRQFSNSRSEMNVSTLELGDSALYLCASSPMDRGMNTEAFFGQGTRLTVV.

J is TRBJ1-2 and V is TRBV5-6; 7 positions agree with TRBD1. The germline V gene encodes CDR1 SGHDT and CDR2 YYEEEE. The J segment lost 4 bases and the V segment lost 5 bases, leaving 5 bases of the junction unmatched. CDR3 length: 13 amino acids. The CDR3 loop is CASRPQGSYGYTF. In DNA form, the CDR3 reads TGTGCCAGCAGACCACAGGGGTCCTATGGCTACACCTTC.